This T cell receptor beta chain was sequenced in a study of T cell repertoires in aging, cancer and after chemotherapy. TRB rearrangements spanning V, D and J were amplified using mixed TRB-A/B primers. TCRdb re-analysed the multiplex PCR reads in MiXCR, keeping a single row per CDR3 protein. This sample carries approximately 5,300 distinct CDR3 sequences, roughly 26% of them seen once, and the ten largest clones take approximately 10%. The template was genomic DNA from peripheral blood, not RNA. This clonotype is labeled as medium-sized. The CDR3 extends over 14 amino acids. The ends lost 10 bases at V and 2 bases at J; junction bases unmatched: 7. Germline V gene sequence: CDR1 LNHDA, CDR2 SQIVND (reference sequence).

Sequencing input: blood. This TCR was sampled from a human donor with a solid tumor. V usage is TRBV19 and J usage is TRBJ2-3, with TRBD1 identical over 9 bases. The chain's CDR3 is CATGQGTYTDTQYF. The CDR3 DNA reads as TGTGCCACCGGACAGGGGACCTACACAGATACGCAGTATTTT.